This T cell receptor beta chain stems from a study of patients and donors after allogeneic stem cell transplantation. Trimming cost V 7 bases and J 0 bases, with 10 bases left between them. This CDR3 region has 14 residues. A single record per CDR3 protein comes from TCRdb applying MiXCR to the RT-PCR reads. This table holds some 92,000 distinct CDR3 sequences, about 44% found once. This sequence originates from a human donor who was either an allogeneic HSCT recipient or a stem cell or donor lymphocyte infusion donor (not recorded which). It is not recorded whose cells these are; they may come from a transplant donor. The source material was blood, either unsorted or a sorted T cell fraction (not recorded which). The chain uses TRBV12-3 or TRBV12-4 and TRBJ1-3, with D possibly matching TRBD1 (5 bases). The CDR3 region has the DNA TGTGCCAGCAACGACAGAAGCTCTGGAAACACCATATATTTT. Translation: CASNDRSSGNTIYF.